Below, 14 T cell receptor beta chains from the same sample are listed, as sequenced in a study of shared clonotypes between healthy human individuals. Produced via immunoSEQ multiplex PCR; TCRdb's table is partial and in-frame only. The table lists around 2.1 million clones, approximately 95% of them singletons. What was sequenced was naive CD4+ T cells sorted from blood. The subset is: CD45RA+ positively selected. Every receptor here comes from a man between 18 and 29 years old in good health.

This chain connects TRBV25-1 to TRBJ2-7; D may be TRBD1 (6 bases). V was shortened by 6 bases and J by 3 bases, with 15 bases between the two germline ends. Germline CDR1 is MGHDK and CDR2 is SYGVNS. This CDR3 is built from 14 residues. The chain's CDR3 is CASRTDRNGYEQYF. CDR3 DNA: TGTGCCAGCAGAACCGACAGGAACGGCTACGAGCAGTACTTC.

The V gene is TRBV9, the J gene TRBJ1-3; D is unresolved. Trimming cost V 4 bases and J 7 bases, with 12 bases left between them. Germline CDR1 reads SGDLS; CDR2 reads YYNGEE. This CDR3 comprises 13 residues. CDR3: CASSPESWNTIYF. The CDR3 DNA reads TGTGCCAGCAGCCCTGAGAGTTGGAACACCATATATTTT.

V and J are TRBV2 and TRBJ1-1; D uncertain. V lost 6 bases and J lost 1, with 15 bases in between. This CDR3 contains 15 residues. The germline V gene encodes CDR1 SNHLY and CDR2 FYNNEI. In DNA form, the CDR3 reads TGTGCCAGCAGCCAGCGGGTAGGAGGGAACACTGAAGCTTTCTTT. It translates to CASSQRVGGNTEAFF.

V usage is TRBV6-6 and J usage is TRBJ2-7; D is perhaps TRBD1 or TRBD2 (5 bases each). Trimming took 6 bases from V and 0 from J, leaving 12 bases between them. This CDR3 comprises 14 residues. In germline, CDR1 is MNHNY, CDR2 SVGAGI (reference sequence). CDR3 sequence reads: CASSYGALSYEQYF. The CDR3 bases are TGTGCCAGCAGCTACGGGGCACTCTCCTACGAGCAGTACTTC.

The V and J genes are TRBV7-9 and TRBJ2-2; tentative D call: TRBD1 (5 bases). CDR3 length: 15 amino acids. Germline V gene sequence: CDR1 SEHNR, CDR2 FQNEAQ (reference sequence). The V gene lost 3 bases and the J gene lost 1 base, with 9 bases spanning the gap. DNA of the CDR3: TGTGCCAGCAGCTTCCCAGGGCTGAACACCGGGGAGCTGTTTTTT. Its protein product is CASSFPGLNTGELFF.

The rearrangement links TRBV4-3 to TRBJ1-1; D not certain. Germline-derived CDR1 and CDR2 are LGHNA and YSLEER. V gave up 4 bases and J gave up 10 bases, with 16 bases separating them. CDR3 length: 13 residues. In nucleotides, the CDR3 is TGCGCCAGCAGCCCCACGGGGAGAGAAGGAGCTTTCTTT. This translates into CASSPTGREGAFF.

Turning to this clone: This specimen includes other DNA sequences encoding the same CDR3. CDR3 region: CASSQAYNEQFF. DNA for the CDR3: TGCGCCAGCAGCCAGGCCTACAATGAGCAGTTCTTC. The V call is TRBV4-3, the J call TRBJ2-1; D is undetermined. V lost 3 bases and J 2 bases, leaving 2 bases between the germline ends. Germline-derived CDR1 and CDR2 are LGHNA and YSLEER. CDR3 length: 12 amino acids.

The chain uses TRBV2 and TRBJ1-4, with D unresolved. This CDR3 comprises 12 residues. The V end lost 5 bases, the J end lost 7 bases, and 8 bases lay between the germline ends. Germline CDR1 and CDR2: SNHLY and FYNNEI. This CDR3 reads CASSNGPEKLFF. The CDR3 DNA follows: TGTGCCAGCAGTAATGGACCTGAAAAACTGTTTTTT.

Concerning this clone: Likely a read error: the CDR3 ends without its conserved phenylalanine or tryptophan. The limits of the CDR3 on the DNA are not certain, so only TCRdb's listed CDR3 is given. This sequence joins TRBV12-2 and TRBJ1-2; whether TRBD1, the table's D call, matches the DNA was not checked. TRBV12-2 is a documented pseudogene. The CDR3 has 16 residues if both end residues are counted. The CDR3 region is CASRYYMPPGTGRLRC.

The chain is built from TRBV6-5 and TRBJ1-1, with a tentative D call TRBD1 (6 bases). V was cut by 8 bases and J by 0 bases, with 13 bases left in between. Germline V lookup: CDR1 MNHEY, CDR2 SVGAGI. This CDR3 comprises 14 residues. Here the CDR3 reads CASGKGGVNTEAFF. CDR3 bases: TGTGCCAGCGGCAAGGGGGGCGTGAACACTGAAGCTTTCTTT.

This rearrangement joins TRBV19 to TRBJ2-7; 10 bases map to TRBD1. J was trimmed by 3 bases and V by 7 bases; bases with no gene match: 15. Germline CDR1 reads LNHDA; CDR2 reads SQIVND (reference sequence). CDR3 size: 17 residues. CDR3 protein: CASTHTPRQGAGYEQYF. The CDR3 nucleotides are TGTGCCAGTACCCATACTCCCCGACAGGGGGCGGGCTACGAGCAGTACTTC.

This clone was seen a single time. The chain is built from TRBV28 and TRBJ2-3; D ambiguous. Germline assignment: CDR1 MDHEN and CDR2 SYDVKM. V shed 6 bases and J shed 10 bases, with 14 bases lying between them. The CDR3 runs to 12 residues. The CDR3 DNA follows: TGTGCCAGCAGCCGCCCCTCCGGTGCGCAGTATTTT. Protein: CASSRPSGAQYF.

Remarks on this clone: Relative to the germline gene, one junction end is altered; a read error may explain this. The chain joins TRBV7-9 to TRBJ2-1, with 7 nucleotides matching TRBD2. The germline V gene encodes CDR1 SEHNR and CDR2 FQNEAQ (reference sequence). This CDR3 comprises 16 residues. The CDR3 bases are TGTGCCAGCAGCCCGGGACTTCTATCAGCGGGAAATGAGGAGTTCTTC. Protein: CASSPGLLSAGNEEFF.

This chain joins TRBV4-3 and TRBJ1-3; no reliable D call. The CDR3 totals 15 residues. Germline CDR1 is LGHNA and CDR2 is YSLEER. V lost 0 bases and J 4 bases, leaving 10 bases between the germline ends. CDR3 in amino acids: CASSQERAGGNTIYF. The CDR3 DNA is TGCGCCAGCAGCCAAGAGCGAGCAGGCGGAAACACCATATATTTT.